The clone carrying this T cell receptor beta chain was counted once. What it recognizes is unknown. Naive or memory CD4+ cells were cultured 1:1 with T cell-depleted PBMCs plus CEF. The data belong to a study of CD4 T cells in relation to SARS-CoV-2 and coronaviruses. As for the study in general: After about nine days of antigen culture, PBMC TCR beta CDR3s were sequenced. Of the patients, fewer than 10 were male, 4 female, two Hispanic.

Method: immunoSEQ multiplex PCR; TCRdb's copy keeps in-frame clones and lacks some. The table records about 31,000 clones, around 80% of them present only once. CDR1 is MDHEN and CDR2 is SYDVKM in the germline V gene. This CDR3 has 17 amino acids. After removal of 6 bases from V and 0 bases from J, the junction contained 10 bases not matched to a gene. The chain combines TRBV28 with TRBJ2-4; 8 nucleotides line up with TRBD1. Sample: memory CD4+ T cells from PBMCs, cultured in vitro. The receptor was isolated from an adult with COVID-19. CDR3 protein: CASRGTGLPVAKNIQYF. Here the CDR3 DNA reads TGTGCCAGCAGGGGGACAGGTTTACCCGTAGCCAAAAACATTCAGTACTTC.